One sample yielded the 14 T cell receptor beta chains listed below, sequenced in a study of OX40 agonist ivuxolimab in advanced cancers. Here immunoSEQ multiplex PCR was the method, and the copy in TCRdb shows in-frame clones only, minus some. The table has roughly 50,000 clones, approximately 90% seen once. Specimen: CD4+ or CD8+ T cells sorted from blood, collected in a trial of the OX40 agonist ivuxolimab. These receptor sequences come from an adult with an advanced solid tumor such as melanoma, head and neck, liver or kidney cancer.

The chain has TRBV5-1 and TRBJ1-6; D gene ambiguous. V gave up 0 bases and J gave up 11 bases, with 9 bases separating them. The V gene's germline CDR1 is SGHRS and CDR2 YFSETQ. The CDR3 consists of 13 residues. Here the CDR3 DNA reads TGCGCCAGCAGCTTGGATCGGAGTACACCCCTCCACTTT. Translated: CASSLDRSTPLHF.

The V gene is TRBV28, the J gene TRBJ2-2, with 16 nucleotides matching TRBD2. This CDR3 comprises 19 residues. The J segment lost 1 base and the V segment lost 8 bases, leaving 10 bases of the junction unmatched. In germline, CDR1 is MDHEN, CDR2 SYDVKM. The DNA of the CDR3 is TGTGCCAGCCTAACCTCGGGACTAGCGGGGGGGAAGAACACCGGGGAGCTGTTTTTT. This gives the protein CASLTSGLAGGKNTGELFF.

The V and J genes are TRBV28 and TRBJ1-2; 9 nucleotides line up with TRBD1. Germline CDR1 and CDR2: MDHEN and SYDVKM. The CDR3 covers 16 residues. The trim removed 3 bases at V and 8 bases at J, leaving 13 bases unmatched. The CDR3 region is CASSLAPGQGRRGYTF. CDR3 in DNA: TGTGCCAGCAGTTTGGCCCCCGGACAGGGGCGGAGAGGCTACACCTTC.

This rearrangement joins TRBV28 to TRBJ2-7, with D possibly TRBD2 on 5 matching bases. Germline CDR1 MDHEN, CDR2 SYDVKM. The CDR3 contains 12 residues. V dropped 2 bases and J dropped 7 bases, with 9 bases sitting between them. The CDR3 sequence is CASSLGIAEQYF. The DNA for the CDR3 is TGTGCCAGCAGTTTAGGTATAGCGGAGCAGTACTTC.

The V call is TRBV6-6, the J call TRBJ2-7; D remains ambiguous. Germline CDR1 is MNHNY and CDR2 is SVGAGI (reference sequence). Between the trimmed V and J ends, which lost 6 bases and 2 bases, there was a span of 5 bases. The CDR3 has 11 amino acids. The CDR3 nucleotides read TGTGCCAGCAGGGGGACCTACGAGCAGTACTTC. It specifies CASRGTYEQYF.

The gene calls are TRBV5-1 and TRBJ2-1; TRBD1 matches at 8 bases. This CDR3 contains 16 residues. V shed 4 bases, J shed 3 bases, and the junction held 9 bases outside the gene matches. Germline CDR1 SGHRS, CDR2 YFSETQ. The CDR3 DNA sequence: TGCGCCAGCAGCCTAATGACAGGGGCCCTCTACAATGAGCAGTTCTTC. It translates to CASSLMTGALYNEQFF.

This chain uses TRBV18 with TRBJ1-3, with TRBD1 matching 7 bases. Looked up from germline, CDR1 is KGHSH and CDR2 is LQKENI. The V gene end was trimmed by 0 bases and the J gene end by 3 bases; junction bases not matched to a gene: 5. The CDR3 loop spans 16 amino acids. CDR3 in amino acids: CASSPPEGASGNTIYF. The CDR3 DNA reads TGTGCCAGCTCACCACCGGAGGGGGCCAGTGGAAACACCATATATTTT.

This clone is a singleton in its sample. The chain links TRBV15 to TRBJ2-7; weak D call: TRBD1 (6 bases). This CDR3 has 17 amino acids. Trimming shortened V by 1 base and J by 1 base, and 17 bases separated the two germline ends. Germline loops: CDR1 LNHNV, CDR2 YYDKDF (reference sequence). CDR3 residues: CATSRAVWDTKSYEQYF. The CDR3 DNA sequence: TGTGCCACCAGCAGAGCGGTTTGGGACACCAAATCCTACGAGCAGTACTTC. Variable domain in full (rest from reference TRBV15 and TRBJ2-7): DAMVIQNPRYQVTQFGKPVTLSCSQTLNHNVMYWYQQKSSQAPKLLFHYYDKDFNNEADTPDNFQSRRPNTSFCFLDIRSPGLGDTAMYLCATSRAVWDTKSYEQYFGPGTRLTVT.

The gene calls are TRBV6-1 and TRBJ1-1; 7 bases align to TRBD1. CDR3 length: 14 residues. Germline CDR1 reads MNHNS; CDR2 reads SASEGT. After removal of 5 bases from V and 10 bases from J, the junction contained 13 bases not matched to a gene. The CDR3 loop reads CASSWGGGGSGAFF. The CDR3, as DNA: TGTGCCAGCAGTTGGGGAGGGGGCGGATCAGGAGCTTTCTTT.

V and J are TRBV7-9 and TRBJ2-2; either TRBD1 or TRBD2 may supply D (5 bases each). V dropped 5 bases and J dropped 3 bases, with 13 bases sitting between them. The CDR3 covers 15 residues. CDR1 is SEHNR, CDR2 FQNEAQ, per germline (reference sequence). The CDR3 coding sequence is TGTGCCAGCAGCGACCGGGACGGCTACACCGGGGAGCTGTTTTTT. It yields the protein CASSDRDGYTGELFF. Full variable domain (remainder filled in from reference TRBV7-9 and TRBJ2-2): DTGVSQNPRHKITKRGQNVTFRCDPISEHNRLYWYRQTLGQGPEFLTYFQNEAQLEKSRLLSDRFSAERPKGSFSTLEIQRTEQGDSAMYLCASSDRDGYTGELFFGEGSRLTVL.

This sequence joins TRBV27 and TRBJ2-2; 9 bases align to TRBD2. The V and J ends lost 7 bases and 4 bases, in that order; junction bases with no gene match: 13. Per the germline V gene, CDR1 is MNHEY and CDR2 is SMNVEV (reference sequence). The CDR3 contains 17 residues. CDR3 loop: CASMDPEASGVTGELFF. CDR3 sequence (DNA): TGTGCCAGCATGGACCCGGAGGCTAGCGGGGTCACCGGGGAGCTGTTTTTT.

The chain combines TRBV27 with TRBJ1-1; D uncertain. In germline, CDR1 is MNHEY, CDR2 SMNVEV (reference sequence). Trimming took 2 bases from V and 2 from J, leaving 3 bases between them. This CDR3 is built from 12 residues. CDR3 region: CASSLTNTEAFF. In DNA form, the CDR3 reads TGTGCCAGCAGTTTAACCAACACTGAAGCTTTCTTT.

The V gene is TRBV28, the J gene TRBJ2-3; D not resolved. V lost 4 bases to trimming and J lost 3 bases, with 8 bases between them. In germline, CDR1 is MDHEN, CDR2 SYDVKM. The CDR3 is 13 amino acids. CDR3 coding DNA: TGTGCCAGCAGTTACGCTACGACAGATACGCAGTATTTT. It encodes CASSYATTDTQYF.

V usage is TRBV7-3 and J usage is TRBJ2-1; D gene uncertain. The V end lost 1 base, the J end lost 5 bases, and 6 bases lay between the germline ends. There are 13 residues in the CDR3. Germline CDR1 is SGHTA and CDR2 is FQGTGA. This CDR3 reads CASSLNTDNEQFF. Here the CDR3 DNA reads TGTGCCAGCAGCTTAAACACAGACAATGAGCAGTTCTTC.